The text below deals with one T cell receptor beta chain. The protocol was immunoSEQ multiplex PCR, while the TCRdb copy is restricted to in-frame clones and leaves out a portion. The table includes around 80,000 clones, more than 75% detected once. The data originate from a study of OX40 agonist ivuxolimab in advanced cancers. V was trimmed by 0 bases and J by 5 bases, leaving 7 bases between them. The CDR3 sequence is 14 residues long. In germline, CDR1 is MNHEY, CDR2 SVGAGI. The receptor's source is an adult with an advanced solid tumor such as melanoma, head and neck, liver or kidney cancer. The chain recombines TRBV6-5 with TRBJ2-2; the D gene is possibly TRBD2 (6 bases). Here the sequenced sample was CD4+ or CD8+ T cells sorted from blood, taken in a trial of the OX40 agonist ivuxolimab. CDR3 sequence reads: CASSYSGGTGELFF. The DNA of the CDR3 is TGTGCCAGCAGTTACTCGGGAGGAACCGGGGAGCTGTTTTTT.